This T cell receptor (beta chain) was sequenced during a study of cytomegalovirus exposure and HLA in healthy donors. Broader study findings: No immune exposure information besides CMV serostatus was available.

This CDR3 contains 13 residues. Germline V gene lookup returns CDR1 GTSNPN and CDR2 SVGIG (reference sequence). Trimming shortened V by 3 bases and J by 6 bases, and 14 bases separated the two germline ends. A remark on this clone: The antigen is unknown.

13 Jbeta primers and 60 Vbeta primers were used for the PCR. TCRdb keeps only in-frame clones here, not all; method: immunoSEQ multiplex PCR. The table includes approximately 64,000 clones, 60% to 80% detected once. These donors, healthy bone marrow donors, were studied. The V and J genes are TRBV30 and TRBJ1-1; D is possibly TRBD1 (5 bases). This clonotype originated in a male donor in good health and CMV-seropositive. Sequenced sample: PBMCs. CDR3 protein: CAWRHGGYAEAFF. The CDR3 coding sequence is TGTGCCTGGAGACATGGGGGGTATGCTGAAGCTTTCTTT. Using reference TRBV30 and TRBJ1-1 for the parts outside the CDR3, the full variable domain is SQTIHQWPATLVQPVGSPLSLECTVEGTSNPNLYWYRQAAGRGLQLLFYSVGIGQISSEVPQNLSASRPQDRQFILSSKKLLLSDSGFYLCAWRHGGYAEAFFGQGTRLTVV.